The 13 T cell receptor beta chains in this list originate from one sample, sequenced in a study of T cell changes during pregnancy in multiple sclerosis. Generated by immunoSEQ multiplex PCR, the TCRdb table keeps only in-frame clones and is missing some. The table shows about 75,000 clones, with 94% occurring only once. The material was CD4+ T cells from peripheral blood mononuclear cells, obtained after pregnancy. These receptor sequences come from a female donor with multiple sclerosis, enrolled in a pregnancy study.

The chain has TRBV11-2 and TRBJ2-7; 7 bases match TRBD1. Germline CDR1 is SGHAT and CDR2 is FQNNGV. Trimming took 3 bases from V and 0 from J; bases not matched to a gene: 5. The CDR3 has 15 amino acids. CDR3 nucleotide sequence: TGTGCCAGCAGCTTTGAGGGGGCGAGCTCCTACGAGCAGTACTTC. It translates to CASSFEGASSYEQYF.

The chain has TRBV4-2 and TRBJ1-4, with 8 positions matching TRBD1. The CDR3 totals 13 residues. Unmatched junction bases numbered 1, after V lost 4 bases and J lost 6 bases. Germline lookup yields CDR1 LGHNA and CDR2 YNFKEQ. The CDR3 sequence: CASSLQGDEKLFF. The CDR3 DNA reads as TGTGCCAGCAGCCTACAGGGGGATGAAAAACTGTTTTTT.

V is TRBV28 and J is TRBJ2-5; TRBD2 is a possible D gene (5 bases). Trimming shortened V by 1 base and J by 4 bases, and 7 bases separated the two germline ends. The CDR3 extends over 13 amino acids. Germline CDR1 reads MDHEN; CDR2 reads SYDVKM. The CDR3 nucleotides read TGTGCCAGCAGTTTATTAGGAGGAGAGACCCAGTACTTC. Translating it yields CASSLLGGETQYF.

This chain connects TRBV6-1 to TRBJ1-4, with a weak D call TRBD1 (6 bases). This CDR3 has 15 residues. With 6 bases removed from V and 2 bases from J, the gap between germline ends came to 13 bases. CDR1 and CDR2 from the germline V gene are MNHNS and SASEGT. The CDR3 nucleotides are TGTGCCAGCAGCGGGGAGGGGGGTACTAATGAAAAACTGTTTTTT. Amino acid sequence: CASSGEGGTNEKLFF.

This chain joins TRBV27 and TRBJ2-3; TRBD2 matches 15 bases. The CDR3 length is 17 residues. Germline V gene data show CDR1 as MNHEY and CDR2 as SMNVEV (reference sequence). Losses at the gene ends were 6 bases for V and 8 bases for J; bases not matched to a gene: 12. In nucleotides, the CDR3 is TGTGCCAGCAGACTCGGACTAGCGGGAGGGCCGCTTGGTACGCAGTATTTT. This sequence encodes CASRLGLAGGPLGTQYF.

This clone has only a few counts. The CDR3 coding sequence is TGTGCCCAGCTCACGGTCCGGGAAGGGAAGGTATGGCAGTACTTC. Residues: CAQLTVREGKVWQYF. V usage is TRBV2 and J usage is TRBJ2-7; maybe TRBD2 (5 bases). The CDR3 has 15 residues. V lost 11 bases to trimming and J lost 9 bases, with 29 bases between them. Germline loops: CDR1 SNHLY, CDR2 FYNNEI.

The gene calls are TRBV4-1 and TRBJ2-7; 7 bases agree with TRBD2. The length of the CDR3 is 16 residues. The germline V gene has CDR1 MGHRA and CDR2 YSYEKL. Trimming removed 1 base from V and 3 bases from J; junction bases left unmatched: 9. CDR3 DNA sequence: TGCGCCAGCAGCCAAGCGCCTAGCGGAAATATCTACGAGCAGTACTTC. Translating gives CASSQAPSGNIYEQYF.

The rearrangement uses TRBV7-2 and TRBJ2-1; possibly TRBD2 for D (6 bases). The CDR3 runs to 16 residues. V shed 7 bases and J shed 0 bases, with 16 bases lying between them. The germline gives CDR1 SGHTA, CDR2 FQGNSA. The CDR3 bases are TGTGCCAGCAACCGGGGTGGGAGGAGCTCCTACAATGAGCAGTTCTTC. This encodes CASNRGGRSSYNEQFF.

CDR3 region: CASSLATGSGSKETQYF. DNA of the CDR3: TGTGCCAGCAGCTTGGCTACAGGGAGTGGATCCAAAGAGACCCAGTACTTC. The rearrangement uses TRBV5-4 and TRBJ2-5, with a tentative D call TRBD1 (6 bases). Germline CDR1 reads SGHNT; CDR2 reads YYREEE (reference sequence). The CDR3 is 17 residues long. The ends were cut back, 0 bases at V and 3 bases at J, with 18 bases in the middle.

Regarding this clone: An end of the junction differs from the germline gene, which may be a read error. CDR3 nucleotides: TGTGCCAGCACGGGGACTTATGATCAGTTCTTC. Its translation: CASTGTYDQFF. The V and J genes are TRBV6-1 and TRBJ2-1; perhaps TRBD2 as D (6 bases). Per germline, CDR1 MNHNS and CDR2 SASEGT. The CDR3 is made up of 11 amino acids.

V and J are TRBV6-5 and TRBJ2-3, with 7 bases fitting TRBD2. CDR1 is MNHEY, CDR2 SVGAGI, per germline. The CDR3 is made up of 14 amino acids. The trim removed 6 bases at V and 6 bases at J, leaving 9 bases unmatched. In DNA, the CDR3 is TGTGCCAGCAGAAGAAGCCGGGAGGCGGATACGCAGTATTTT. Translating gives CASRRSREADTQYF.

CDR3 DNA: TGTGCCAGTAGTTCTGGGACAGGGCTTTTTCGAGCTTTCTTT. Translation gives CASSSGTGLFRAFF. The chain is built from TRBV19 and TRBJ1-1, with 9 nucleotides matching TRBD1. Losses at the gene ends were 5 bases for V and 10 bases for J; bases not matched to a gene: 11. Per the germline V gene, CDR1 is LNHDA and CDR2 is SQIVND (reference sequence). This CDR3 comprises 14 residues.

The CDR3 loop reads CASSLATSGLSYNEQFF. Written as DNA, the CDR3 is TGTGCCAGCAGCTTAGCGACTAGCGGGCTCTCCTACAATGAGCAGTTCTTC. The chain has TRBV7-2 and TRBJ2-1, with 10 bases lining up with TRBD2. The CDR3 runs 17 residues. Germline V CDR1 and CDR2: SGHTA, FQGNSA. Losses at the gene ends were 0 bases for V and 0 bases for J; bases not matched to a gene: 2.